These T cell receptor beta chains were read from a single sample in a study of blood T cell repertoires in COVID-19. The table came from immunoSEQ multiplex PCR; TCRdb's copy has only in-frame clones and leaves some out. This sample carries some 140,000 clones, about 80% of them seen once, and the ten largest clones take around 3%. Sample: peripheral blood. Receptors originate from a woman aged 80 or older with acute or convalescent COVID-19. CDR3s include the opening cysteine and the closing phenylalanine or tryptophan. D genes are given only for firm matches. The size field is filled for only some rows; it gives once, few, many or a size class.

cdr3_nt: TGTGCCAGCAGTTTAAAAGGGGGTCAGCCCCAGCATTTT; cdr3_aa: CASSLKGGQPQHF; d_call: -; clone_size: once; j_call: TRBJ1-5; v_call: TRBV27
cdr3_nt: TGTGCCAGCACCGCAGGGGGATCTGGAAACACCATATATTTT; cdr3_aa: CASTAGGSGNTIYF; d_call: TRBD1; clone_size: -; j_call: TRBJ1-3; v_call: TRBV6-5
cdr3_nt: TGTGCCAGCACCGAAGGCTGGGGAGGGCCCCAGCATTTT; cdr3_aa: CASTEGWGGPQHF; d_call: -; clone_size: -; j_call: TRBJ1-5; v_call: TRBV6-5
cdr3_nt: TGCGCCAGCAGCCAAGACGTCGGAGGGTTGGGCTACACCTTC; cdr3_aa: CASSQDVGGLGYTF; d_call: -; clone_size: -; j_call: TRBJ1-2; v_call: TRBV4-3
cdr3_nt: TGTGCCAGCAGCGTAACGCAACAGGGCGGCGAGCAGTACTTC; cdr3_aa: CASSVTQQGGEQYF; d_call: -; clone_size: -; j_call: TRBJ2-7; v_call: TRBV14
cdr3_nt: TGTGCCAGCAGCTTCAGGTTACTAGCGGGGGGGTCTGCCACAGATACGCAGTATTTT; cdr3_aa: CASSFRLLAGGSATDTQYF; d_call: TRBD2; clone_size: -; j_call: TRBJ2-3; v_call: TRBV7-2
cdr3_nt: TGCGCCAGCAGCTTACGATCTAGCGGGGCCGCAGATACGCAGTATTTT; cdr3_aa: CASSLRSSGAADTQYF; d_call: TRBD2; clone_size: once; j_call: TRBJ2-3; v_call: TRBV5-1
cdr3_nt: TGTGCCAGCAGCCAAGATGGGTTGGCTAGCGGGGGCCGAGGGGTCTATGAGCAGTTCTTC; cdr3_aa: CASSQDGLASGGRGVYEQFF; d_call: TRBD2; clone_size: -; j_call: TRBJ2-1; v_call: TRBV3-1/TRBV3-2
cdr3_nt: TGTGCCTGGAGTACAGGGGCCATCGCCAATGAGCAGTTCTTC; cdr3_aa: CAWSTGAIANEQFF; d_call: TRBD1; clone_size: -; j_call: TRBJ2-1; v_call: TRBV30
cdr3_nt: TGTGCCAGCAGCTTAGGACAGACATCGACCTATGGCTACACCTTC; cdr3_aa: CASSLGQTSTYGYTF; d_call: -; clone_size: -; j_call: TRBJ1-2; v_call: TRBV7-9
cdr3_nt: TGTGCCAGCAGCGTTCAGGTGGGGGCTGGTGGCTACACCTTC; cdr3_aa: CASSVQVGAGGYTF; d_call: -; clone_size: -; j_call: TRBJ1-2; v_call: TRBV6-4
cdr3_nt: TGTGCCAGCAGTTACTCAGCTGATTACGAGCAGTACTTC; cdr3_aa: CASSYSADYEQYF; d_call: -; clone_size: few; j_call: TRBJ2-7; v_call: TRBV6-2/TRBV6-3
cdr3_nt: TGTGCCAGCAGCTTAAACCCAGGATCCGGGGAGCTGTTTTTT; cdr3_aa: CASSLNPGSGELFF; d_call: -; clone_size: -; j_call: TRBJ2-2; v_call: TRBV7-3
cdr3_nt: TGCGCCAGCAGCCCTAGACAGGGCTACAATGAGCAGTTCTTC; cdr3_aa: CASSPRQGYNEQFF; d_call: TRBD1; clone_size: few; j_call: TRBJ2-1; v_call: TRBV5-1
cdr3_nt: TGTGCCAGTAGTCCGACAGGGGGGATTGAAAAACTGTTTTTT; cdr3_aa: CASSPTGGIEKLFF; d_call: TRBD1; clone_size: -; j_call: TRBJ1-4; v_call: TRBV19
cdr3_nt: TGTGCCAGCAGCTTAGCGCAAGGGGTTAACACTGAAGCTTTCTTT; cdr3_aa: CASSLAQGVNTEAFF; d_call: -; clone_size: -; j_call: TRBJ1-1; v_call: TRBV7-9
cdr3_nt: TGTGCCAGCAGCCCAGGACAGGGGGGGCAGCCCCAGCATTTT; cdr3_aa: CASSPGQGGQPQHF; d_call: TRBD1; clone_size: -; j_call: TRBJ1-5; v_call: TRBV27